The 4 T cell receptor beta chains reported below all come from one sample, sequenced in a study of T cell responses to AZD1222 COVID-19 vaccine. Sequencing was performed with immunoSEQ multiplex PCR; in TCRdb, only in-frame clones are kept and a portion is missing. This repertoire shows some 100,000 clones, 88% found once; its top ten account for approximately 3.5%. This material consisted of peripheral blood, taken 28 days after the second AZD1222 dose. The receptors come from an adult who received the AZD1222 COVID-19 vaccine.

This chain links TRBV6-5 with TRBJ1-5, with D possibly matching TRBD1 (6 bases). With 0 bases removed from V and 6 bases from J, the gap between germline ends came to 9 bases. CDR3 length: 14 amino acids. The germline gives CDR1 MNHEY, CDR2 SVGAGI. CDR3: CASSYSGGPQPQHF. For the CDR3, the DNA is TGTGCCAGCAGTTACTCGGGGGGCCCTCAGCCCCAGCATTTT.

CDR3 region: CASSQDPSGQGVPLRQYF. The CDR3 DNA is TGTGCCAGCAGCCAAGATCCCTCGGGACAGGGGGTTCCCCTTCGTCAGTATTTT. The chain links TRBV4-2 to TRBJ2-3; 11 bases fit TRBD1. From germline, CDR1 is LGHNA and CDR2 YNFKEQ. The CDR3 sequence is 18 residues long. The V gene end was trimmed by 0 bases and the J gene end by 12 bases; junction bases not matched to a gene: 17.

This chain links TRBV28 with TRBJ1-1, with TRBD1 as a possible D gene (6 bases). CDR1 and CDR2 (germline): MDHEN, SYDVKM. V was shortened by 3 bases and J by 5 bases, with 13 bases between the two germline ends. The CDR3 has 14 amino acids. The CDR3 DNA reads TGTGCCAGCAGTTTTGGGGGCCGTGGGACTGAAGCTTTCTTT. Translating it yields CASSFGGRGTEAFF.

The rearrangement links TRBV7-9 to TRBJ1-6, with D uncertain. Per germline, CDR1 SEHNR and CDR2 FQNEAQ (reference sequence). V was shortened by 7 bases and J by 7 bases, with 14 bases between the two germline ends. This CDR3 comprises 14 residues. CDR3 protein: CASMPLSGNSPLHF. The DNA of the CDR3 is TGTGCCAGCATGCCGCTATCCGGAAATTCACCCCTCCACTTT.